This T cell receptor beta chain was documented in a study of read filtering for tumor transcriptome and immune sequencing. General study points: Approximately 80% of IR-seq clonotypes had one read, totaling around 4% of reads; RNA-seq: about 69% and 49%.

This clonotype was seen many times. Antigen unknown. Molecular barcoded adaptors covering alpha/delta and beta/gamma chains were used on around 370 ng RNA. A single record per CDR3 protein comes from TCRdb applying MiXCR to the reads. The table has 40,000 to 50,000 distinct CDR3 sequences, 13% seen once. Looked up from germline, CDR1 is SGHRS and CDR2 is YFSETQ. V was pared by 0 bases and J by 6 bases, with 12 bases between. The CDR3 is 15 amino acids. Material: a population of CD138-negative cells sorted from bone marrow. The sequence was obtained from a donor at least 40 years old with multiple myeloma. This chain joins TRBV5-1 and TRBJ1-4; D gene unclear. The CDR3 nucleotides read TGCGCCAGCAGCTTGGAAGGGTCGAACGATGAAAAACTGTTTTTT. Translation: CASSLEGSNDEKLFF.